Following are 11 T cell receptor beta chains from one sample sequenced in a study of cytomegalovirus exposure and HLA in healthy donors. The PCR was carried out with 60 Vbeta primers and 13 Jbeta primers. Clones were read by immunoSEQ multiplex PCR, and TCRdb kept only the in-frame ones, dropping some. The sample contains around 190,000 clones, about 78% of which appear only once. Material for sequencing was PBMCs. The receptors here all came from a man aged 35-49 years in good health and CMV-seronegative.

This clone appeared a few times. The rearrangement joins TRBV18 to TRBJ1-4, with D possibly TRBD1 on 6 matching bases. The CDR3 is 14 amino acids. Germline values: CDR1 KGHSH, CDR2 LQKENI. V was clipped by 3 bases and J by 10 bases, with 15 bases between them. CDR3 bases: TGTGCCAGCTCACCGGGGGCCTCCAGGGGAAAACTGTTTTTT. This codes for CASSPGASRGKLFF.

This chain connects TRBV10-3 to TRBJ2-5, with D perhaps TRBD2 (5 bases). The V gene's germline CDR1 is ENHRY and CDR2 SYGVKD. The CDR3 is made up of 13 amino acids. The germline V and J ends were trimmed by 6 bases and 0 bases, with 8 bases remaining between them. This chain's CDR3 is CAISGEYQETQYF. The CDR3 DNA sequence: TGTGCCATCAGCGGGGAGTACCAAGAGACCCAGTACTTC.

The chain joins TRBV10-3 to TRBJ2-7, with 11 bases identical to TRBD1. CDR3 length: 16 residues. The V and J ends lost 2 bases and 3 bases, in that order; junction bases with no gene match: 6. Germline CDR1 ENHRY, CDR2 SYGVKD. CDR3 amino acids: CAISEPSGTGGYEQYF. The CDR3 DNA follows: TGTGCCATCAGTGAGCCGAGTGGGACAGGGGGCTACGAGCAGTACTTC.

This rearrangement joins TRBV5-6 to TRBJ1-1; possible D gene TRBD1, 5 bases. With 4 bases removed from V and 4 bases from J, the gap between germline ends came to 11 bases. The germline V gene encodes CDR1 SGHDT and CDR2 YYEEEE. The CDR3 length is 13 residues. Here the CDR3 reads CASSPDRGTEAFF. CDR3 coding DNA: TGTGCCAGCAGCCCCGATAGGGGCACTGAAGCTTTCTTT.

The chain uses TRBV6-1 and TRBJ1-1, with a weak D call TRBD1 (6 bases). The germline gives CDR1 MNHNS, CDR2 SASEGT. This CDR3 is built from 17 residues. Trimming removed 2 bases from V and 0 bases from J, with 16 bases in between. This CDR3 reads CASSEPGTRGMNTEAFF. CDR3 nucleotide sequence: TGTGCCAGCAGTGAACCAGGTACAAGGGGGATGAACACTGAAGCTTTCTTT.

J is TRBJ2-1 and V is TRBV5-4, with 14 nucleotides matching TRBD2. This CDR3 region has 16 residues. With 3 bases clipped from V and 8 bases from J, the junction kept 7 bases outside the gene matches. Looked up from germline, CDR1 is SGHNT and CDR2 is YYREEE (reference sequence). Here the CDR3 reads CASSSTSGGANDEQFF. The DNA of the CDR3 is TGTGCCAGCAGCTCGACTAGCGGGGGGGCGAACGATGAGCAGTTCTTC.

The chain couples TRBV5-1 to TRBJ2-5; 7 bases are a match to TRBD2. After removal of 0 bases from V and 0 bases from J, the junction contained 5 bases not matched to a gene. CDR1 and CDR2 from the germline V gene are SGHRS and YFSETQ. The CDR3 runs 16 residues. The CDR3: CASSLEGEGNQETQYF. CDR3 bases: TGCGCCAGCAGCTTGGAAGGGGAGGGGAACCAAGAGACCCAGTACTTC. Looking up the rest from reference TRBV5-1 and TRBJ2-5 gives the full variable domain: KAGVTQTPRYLIKTRGQQVTLSCSPISGHRSVSWYQQTPGQGLQFLFEYFSETQRNKGNFPGRFSGRQFSNSRSEMNVSTLELGDSALYLCASSLEGEGNQETQYFGPGTRLLVL.

This clone came up a few times. The chain is built from TRBV6-1 and TRBJ1-4, with no clear D. This CDR3 has 14 residues. Germline CDR1 MNHNS, CDR2 SASEGT. V dropped 4 bases and J dropped 7 bases, with 13 bases sitting between them. CDR3 sequence (DNA): TGTGCCAGCAGTGGCGGCTACGGGGTTGAAAAACTGTTTTTT. Encoded protein: CASSGGYGVEKLFF.

The chain recombines TRBV27 with TRBJ1-2, with a possible D match to TRBD1 (6 bases). Deletions cut 6 bases from V and 0 bases from J, with 14 bases between. The germline V gene has CDR1 MNHEY and CDR2 SMNVEV (reference sequence). The CDR3 is 15 amino acids. The CDR3 is CASRPETGANYGYTF. The CDR3, as DNA: TGTGCCAGCAGGCCCGAGACAGGAGCTAACTATGGCTACACCTTC.

This clone was seen only once. The CDR3: CASSRDRVGHGYTF. CDR3 bases: TGCGCCAGCAGCCGGGACAGGGTCGGGCATGGCTACACCTTC. The V gene is TRBV4-1, the J gene TRBJ1-2, with 9 bases aligning to TRBD1. Germline V gene lookup returns CDR1 MGHRA and CDR2 YSYEKL. V was clipped by 4 bases and J by 6 bases; unmatched bases: 6. The CDR3 is 14 amino acids.

The rearrangement uses TRBV6-1 and TRBJ1-1; TRBD1 is a possible D gene (5 bases). CDR1 is MNHNS, CDR2 SASEGT, per germline. V lost 6 bases, J lost 4 bases, and 12 bases lay in between. This CDR3 is 13 amino acids long. The CDR3: CASSLTQGTEAFF. The CDR3 DNA is TGTGCCAGCAGCTTAACCCAGGGCACTGAAGCTTTCTTT.